Listed below are T cell receptor beta chains from one sample, sequenced in a study of blood T cell repertoires in COVID-19. Some clones are missing from TCRdb's copy, which holds only in-frame ones; the method was immunoSEQ multiplex PCR. This sample carries about 160,000 clones, 89% of them seen once, and the ten largest clones take roughly 2.8%. The sequencing sample was made of peripheral blood. All receptors derive from a man aged 60-69 years with acute or convalescent COVID-19. Both conserved end residues are part of each CDR3. Part of the rows lack a size; the others show once, few, many or a class for expanded clones.

j_call clone_size v_call cdr3_aa
TRBJ1-3 many TRBV6-6 CASSSPGDPRPDSGNTIYF
TRBJ2-1 . TRBV5-5 CASSRPGTGGASNEQFF
TRBJ2-7 . TRBV5-4 CASSFNPGSGLREQYF
TRBJ1-2 . TRBV2 CASGRGGARGYTF
TRBJ1-2 . TRBV7-2 CASSSSPGHYGYTF
TRBJ1-3 . TRBV7-9 CASSRDSGSGNTIYF
TRBJ2-7 . TRBV11-1 CASSSPKDSAYEQYF
TRBJ2-2 . TRBV27 CASDRGVGTGELFF
TRBJ2-3 . TRBV14 CASSQAPPGQGFTDTQYF
TRBJ2-1 . TRBV19 CASRATGGFYNEQFF
TRBJ1-3 . TRBV6-5 CASNTGGTAGNTIYF
TRBJ1-2 . TRBV27 CASSPGTALFYGYTF
TRBJ2-1 few TRBV5-1 CASNLAGELSYNEQFF
TRBJ2-1 few TRBV9 CASSATGYNEQFF
TRBJ2-7 . TRBV5-4 CASSLEGAGVDEQYF
TRBJ1-5 . TRBV20-1 CSVWREPQHF
TRBJ2-1 . TRBV7-2 CASSQVGAGSYNEQFF
TRBJ2-7 . TRBV19 CAGFNTSGCLEQYF
TRBJ2-2 . TRBV29-1 CSVIGQHTGELFF
TRBJ1-2 . TRBV29-1 CSVGSRQGARGGYTF
TRBJ1-3 . TRBV6-5 CASSYDTRSGNTIYF
TRBJ2-1 . TRBV27 CASSLGSNEQFF
TRBJ1-1 . TRBV6-2/TRBV6-3 CASSYPFGTPNTEAFF
TRBJ2-1 once TRBV4-1 CASSQGAGGNNEQFF
TRBJ1-1 . TRBV19 CASIGLAGTEAFF
TRBJ2-7 once TRBV11-3 CASSLGGGGKQVHEQYF
TRBJ1-3 . TRBV6-5 CASSYTGPSGNTIYF
TRBJ1-2 . TRBV5-4 CASSLEQLNYGYTF
TRBJ2-6 once TRBV5-1 CASSLGQSSGANVLTF
TRBJ2-7 . TRBV3-1/TRBV3-2 CASSHWDRRYYEQYF
TRBJ1-4 . TRBV4-3 CASSQDFGAINEKLFF
TRBJ2-3 . TRBV10-2 CASSEGEADTQYF
TRBJ1-6 once TRBV20-1 CSASEGGLDGSPLHF
TRBJ1-2 . TRBV6-1 CASSDRRVGTF
TRBJ2-1 . TRBV11-2 CASSLVRGSYNEQFF
TRBJ1-5 . TRBV7-9 CASSQGFNQPQHF
TRBJ1-2 . TRBV2 CASSEDGVGYGYTF
TRBJ1-2 . TRBV6-6 CASSYAGTIYGYTF
TRBJ1-3 once TRBV18 CASSPGQGLIRNTIYF
TRBJ1-5 once TRBV12-3/TRBV12-4 CASSRQLNQPQHF
TRBJ1-2 . TRBV27 CASLDRLHGYTF
TRBJ1-6 . TRBV6-5 CASSYSRGLGFLHF
TRBJ2-7 . TRBV9 CASSGVADRLTYEQYF
TRBJ1-1 . TRBV7-2 CASSLNPLRVDKGFF
TRBJ1-4 . TRBV19 CASSGTAATNEKLFF
TRBJ1-2 . TRBV19 CASRRQANYGYTF
TRBJ1-1 once TRBV6-4 CASSEYATGGVTEAFF
TRBJ2-3 . TRBV24-1 CATSDLGGAGADTQYF
TRBJ2-1 . TRBV10-3 CAISESIGALGGEQFF
TRBJ2-4 . TRBV15 CATSRDRGVREAKNIQYF
TRBJ1-6 . TRBV7-2 CASSLAWGGNSPLHF
TRBJ1-6 . TRBV5-6 CASGSQGMGFNSPLHF
TRBJ1-4 . TRBV12-2 CASRLSMGPDNEKLFF
TRBJ1-1 . TRBV9 CASSVGGGAAEAFF
TRBJ2-6 once TRBV12-5 CASGLVVGQGTWPGANVLTF
TRBJ2-3 . TRBV5-8 CASSLGTPRVDTQYF